The clone carrying this T cell receptor (beta chain) was detected once. This specimen includes other DNA sequences encoding the same CDR3. These data are taken from a study of shared clonotypes between healthy human individuals. Splitting of CD4+ cells produced CD45RA+ naive and CD45RA-negative memory subsets. Produced via immunoSEQ multiplex PCR; TCRdb's table is partial and in-frame only. Altogether 2 million to 2.5 million clones are present, around 93% being singletons, with the ten largest covering about 0.36%. The CDR3 runs 13 residues. Germline V gene lookup returns CDR1 SGHNT and CDR2 YENEEA. Deletions cut 2 bases from V and 3 bases from J, with 4 bases between.

The rearrangement uses TRBV11-3 and TRBJ2-2; D is ambiguous. The specimen was naive CD4+ T cells from PBMCs. Subset specified: CD45RA+ positively selected. The clonotype was recovered from a man aged 18 to 30 in good health. Some clones in this sample may be carry-over from other donors' samples. CDR3 coding DNA: TGTGCCAGCAGCTTAAGCTACACCGGGGAGCTGTTTTTT. Its protein is CASSLSYTGELFF. The complete variable domain, with remaining parts taken from reference TRBV11-3 and TRBJ2-2, reads EAGVVQSPRYKIIEKKQPVAFWCNPISGHNTLYWYLQNLGQGPELLIRYENEEAVDDSQLPKDRFSAERLKGVDSTLKIQPAELGDSAVYLCASSLSYTGELFFGEGSRLTVL.